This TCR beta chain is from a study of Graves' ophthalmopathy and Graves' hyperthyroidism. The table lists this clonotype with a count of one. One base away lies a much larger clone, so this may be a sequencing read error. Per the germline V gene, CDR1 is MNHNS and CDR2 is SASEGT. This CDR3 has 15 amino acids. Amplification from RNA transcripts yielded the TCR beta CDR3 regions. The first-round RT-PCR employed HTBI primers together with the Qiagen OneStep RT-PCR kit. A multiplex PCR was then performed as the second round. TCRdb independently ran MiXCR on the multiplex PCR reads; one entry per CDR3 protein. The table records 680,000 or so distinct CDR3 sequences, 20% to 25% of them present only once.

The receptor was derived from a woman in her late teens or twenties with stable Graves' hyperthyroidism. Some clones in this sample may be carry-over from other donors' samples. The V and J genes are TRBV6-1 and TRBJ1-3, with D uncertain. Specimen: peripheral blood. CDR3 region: CASSPTAPFLNTICF. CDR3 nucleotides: TGTGCCAGCAGCCCCACCGCGCCCTTTTTAAACACCATATGTTTT.